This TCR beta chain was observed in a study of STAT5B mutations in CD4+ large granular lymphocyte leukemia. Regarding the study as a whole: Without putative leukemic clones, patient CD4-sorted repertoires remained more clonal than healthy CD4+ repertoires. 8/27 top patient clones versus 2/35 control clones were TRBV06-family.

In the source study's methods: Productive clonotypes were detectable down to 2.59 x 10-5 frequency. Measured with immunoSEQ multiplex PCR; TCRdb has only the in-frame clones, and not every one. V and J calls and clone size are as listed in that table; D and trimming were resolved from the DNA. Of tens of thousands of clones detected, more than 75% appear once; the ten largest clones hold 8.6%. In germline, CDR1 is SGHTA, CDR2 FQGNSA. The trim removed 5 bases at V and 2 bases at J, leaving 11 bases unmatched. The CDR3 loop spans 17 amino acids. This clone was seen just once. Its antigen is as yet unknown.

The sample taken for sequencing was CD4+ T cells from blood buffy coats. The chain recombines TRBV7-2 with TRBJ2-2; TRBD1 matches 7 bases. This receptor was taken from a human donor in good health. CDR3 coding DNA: TGTGCCAGCAGCGACAGGGAGAGGTTTTCAAACACCGGGGAGCTGTTTTTT. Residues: CASSDRERFSNTGELFF. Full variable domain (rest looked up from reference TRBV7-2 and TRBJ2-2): GAGVSQSPSNKVTEKGKDVELRCDPISGHTALYWYRQSLGQGLEFLIYFQGNSAPDKSGLPSDRFSAERTGGSVSTLTIQRTQQEDSAVYLCASSDRERFSNTGELFFGEGSRLTVL.